This paragraph covers one TCR beta chain sequence. This clone was counted between two and nine times. The antigen this receptor binds is unknown. One base away there is no much larger clone; base qualities are not given. Per the germline V gene, SGHRS is the CDR1 and YFSETQ is the CDR2. The V end loses 1 base and the J end loses 3 bases, and a stretch of 4 bases separates them. The CDR3 runs 13 amino acids, cysteine and phenylalanine included. Solely the CDR3 DNA is kept, with 39 bases framed from the first base. Library preparation employed the immunoSEQ multiplex PCR assay. Held by TCRdb, this immuneACCESS table contains in-frame sequences only and omits some clones. Under half of the omission traces to an unresolved V gene where checked; the cause of the rest is unknown. The sample contains fewer than 25,000 clones, 70% to 90% of them found a single time. The top ten hold about 5% of the sample. These data are taken from a study of chemoradiotherapy in HPV16-positive cancers (dated by TCRdb to between 2021 and 2024). About the study as a whole: Functional T-cell assays on cells from a couple of HPV16-positive patients defined candidate HPV-specific T-cell clones and common TCR motifs. Next, the candidate HPV-specific TCRs and motifs were followed in TCR repertoires from around 91 patients with HPV-related cancers. Whether T-cell immunity against the HPV oncoproteins E6 and E7 changes during chemoradiotherapy and whether survival is affected by this immunity were examined in the study.

Broader findings and caveats from the paper: The functional definition of HPV-specific T cells came from only a couple of HPV16-positive patients, and the survival association was reported for HPV16-positive patients. In HPV16-positive patients, expansion of HPV-responsive T cells during chemoradiotherapy was associated with improved recurrence-free survival. Expansion of candidate HPV-specific clones and E7-related TCR motifs was observed in the tumor microenvironment during treatment, whereas no such expansion was observed for non-HPV-specific T cells.

Repertoires were sampled repeatedly over the course of chemoradiotherapy so that clonal expansion in the tumor microenvironment could be followed. Recombination connected TRBV5-1 to TRBJ2-2, with the D gene not clear enough to name. The input for sequencing was blood, taken from a patient who underwent chemoradiotherapy. This clonotype was sampled from a human donor with HPV-associated anogenital cancer. At the DNA level, the sequence is TGCGCCAGCAGCTTGTTGGACACCGGGGAGCTGTTTTTT. Translated, this gives CASSLLDTGELFF.